The 25 T cell receptor beta chains below all came from one sample that was sequenced in a study of T cells in Graves' hyperthyroidism and ophthalmopathy. What was amplified from RNA transcripts were TCR beta CDR3 regions. RT-PCR in the first round (using the HTBI primer set) targeted the TCR CDR3. TCRdb itself ran the multiplex PCR reads through MiXCR, one entry per CDR3 protein. The sample has nearly 600,000 distinct CDR3 sequences, about 14% seen once. Sequencing was carried out using blood. The origin of the receptors is a young woman with Graves' hyperthyroidism that later progressed to Graves' ophthalmopathy.

V and J are TRBV18 and TRBJ2-3; the D gene is possibly TRBD2 (5 bases). This CDR3 is 15 amino acids long. V lost 6 bases and J lost 0, with 13 bases in between. Germline V CDR1 and CDR2: KGHSH, LQKENI. CDR3 protein: CASSRELISTDTQYF. The DNA of the CDR3 is TGTGCCAGCTCTCGGGAACTAATCAGCACAGATACGCAGTATTTT. Full variable domain (rest looked up from reference TRBV18 and TRBJ2-3): NAGVMQNPRHLVRRRGQEARLRCSPMKGHSHVYWYRQLPEEGLKFMVYLQKENIIDESGMPKERFSAEFPKEGPSILRIQQVVRGDSAAYFCASSRELISTDTQYFGPGTRLTVL.

This clonotype was observed at least ten times. The chain joins TRBV2 to TRBJ1-1; D is uncertain. CDR1 is SNHLY and CDR2 is FYNNEI in the germline V gene. The CDR3 consists of 12 residues. The V end lost 6 bases, the J end lost 10 bases, and 15 bases lay between the germline ends. The chain's CDR3 is CASSPERIRAFF. CDR3 nucleotides: TGTGCCAGCAGCCCCGAACGTATTCGAGCTTTCTTT.

This clonotype was seen at least ten times. V gene TRBV11-3 combines with J gene TRBJ2-4; 10 positions match TRBD1. The germline gives CDR1 SGHNT, CDR2 YENEEA. V dropped 5 bases and J dropped 7; count of bases not matched to a gene: 17. There are 18 residues in the CDR3. Here the CDR3 reads CASSPDRGKGGPSNIQYF. The CDR3 bases are TGTGCCAGCAGCCCGGACAGGGGGAAAGGAGGGCCCTCGAACATTCAGTACTTC.

J is TRBJ1-4 and V is TRBV4-2, with a possible D match to TRBD1 (6 bases). The CDR3 is 17 amino acids. Trimming removed 3 bases from V and 0 bases from J, with 14 bases in between. Germline CDR1 LGHNA, CDR2 YNFKEQ. This CDR3 reads CASSQIPQGATNEKLFF. CDR3 bases: TGTGCCAGCAGCCAGATCCCACAGGGCGCAACTAATGAAAAACTGTTTTTT.

This clonotype appeared many times. The V and J genes are TRBV7-2 and TRBJ2-5; 10 bases line up with TRBD2. The V gene's germline CDR1 is SGHTA and CDR2 FQGNSA. The CDR3 loop spans 15 amino acids. Trimming took 9 bases from V and 2 from J; bases not matched to a gene: 9. CDR3 sequence (DNA): TGTGCCAGTCGGGAGGCTAGCGGGAGTCAAGAGACCCAGTACTTC. It is translated as CASREASGSQETQYF.

A note on this clonotype: The junction differs from germline at one of its ends, possibly a read error. The V call is TRBV28, the J call TRBJ2-7; D ambiguous. Germline assignment: CDR1 MDHEN and CDR2 SYDVKM. The length of the CDR3 is 10 residues. The CDR3 protein is CASTPLEARF. DNA of the CDR3: TGTGCCAGCACCCCTCTTGAGGCGCGCTTC.

This clonotype has a count of ten or more. The chain carries TRBV20-1 and TRBJ2-7; D gene ambiguous. V lost 3 bases and J 2 bases, leaving 14 bases between the germline ends. Germline-derived CDR1 and CDR2 are DFQATT and SNEGSKA (reference sequence). CDR3 length equals 14 residues. The DNA of the CDR3 is TGCAGTGCTAGTCCCAGGCGGAGTACCTACGAGCAGTACTTC. Translated, it gives CSASPRRSTYEQYF.

This clonotype was recorded at least ten times. This sequence joins TRBV30 and TRBJ1-2, with D possibly being TRBD1 (6 bases). V lost 2 bases and J 0 bases, leaving 19 bases between the germline ends. From germline, CDR1 is GTSNPN and CDR2 SVGIG (reference sequence). CDR3 length equals 17 residues. The DNA of the CDR3 is TGTGCCTGGAGTACCGGTGGGGGCAGGGATGCTAACTATGGCTACACCTTC. Protein product: CAWSTGGGRDANYGYTF.

This clonotype was seen repeatedly, ten times or more. V gene TRBV11-2 combines with J gene TRBJ1-1; D is perhaps TRBD1 (6 bases). Germline CDR1 SGHAT, CDR2 FQNNGV. The CDR3 has 15 amino acids. V was shortened by 0 bases and J by 4 bases, with 12 bases between the two germline ends. The CDR3 sequence is CASSLDPSGVTEAFF. Written as DNA, the CDR3 is TGTGCCAGCAGCTTAGACCCCTCAGGGGTCACTGAAGCTTTCTTT.

Written as DNA, the CDR3 is TGCGCCAGGAGCGGGGAGGGGCGGCGGGAGCCCTCCGAGACCCAGTACTTC. Translated, it gives CARSGEGRREPSETQYF. The V and J genes are TRBV5-1 and TRBJ2-5; TRBD2 aligns across 7 bases. Unmatched junction bases numbered 21, after V lost 8 bases and J lost 5 bases. The germline V gene has CDR1 SGHRS and CDR2 YFSETQ. CDR3 length: 17 amino acids.

This clonotype was recorded many times. The V call is TRBV6-1, the J call TRBJ1-5; D is unresolved. This CDR3 comprises 13 residues. The ends were cut back, 0 bases at V and 6 bases at J, with 6 bases in the middle. Germline V gene lookup returns CDR1 MNHNS and CDR2 SASEGT. CDR3: CASSEAKAQPQHF. The DNA for the CDR3 is TGTGCCAGCAGTGAAGCGAAAGCTCAGCCCCAGCATTTT.

This clonotype was detected many times. The V and J genes are TRBV7-9 and TRBJ1-1, with D possibly matching TRBD1 (6 bases). This CDR3 has 15 residues. Looked up from germline, CDR1 is SEHNR and CDR2 is FQNEAQ (reference sequence). Deletions cut 5 bases from V and 0 bases from J, with 13 bases between. CDR3 DNA: TGTGCCAGCAGCCCGCTACAGGGTTTGAACACTGAAGCTTTCTTT. Amino acid sequence: CASSPLQGLNTEAFF. The full variable domain, rest sourced from reference TRBV7-9 and TRBJ1-1, is DTGVSQNPRHKITKRGQNVTFRCDPISEHNRLYWYRQTLGQGPEFLTYFQNEAQLEKSRLLSDRFSAERPKGSFSTLEIQRTEQGDSAMYLCASSPLQGLNTEAFFGQGTRLTVV.

This clonotype was found many times. The V call is TRBV20-1, the J call TRBJ2-7; D call uncertain. The CDR3 covers 14 residues. CDR1 is DFQATT, CDR2 SNEGSKA, per germline (reference sequence). The CDR3 here is CSAPTNLNPYEQYF. DNA for the CDR3: TGCAGCGCACCTACGAACCTGAATCCCTACGAGCAGTACTTC.

This clonotype has only a few counts. The chain joins TRBV29-1 to TRBJ1-2; TRBD1 aligns across 8 bases. J lost 4 bases, V lost 3 bases, and 4 bases had no gene match. Germline CDR1 and CDR2: SQVTM and ANQGSEA. The CDR3 extends over 13 amino acids. The CDR3 loop reads CSVDQGAGYGYTF. The CDR3 nucleotides are TGCAGCGTTGACCAGGGGGCGGGCTATGGCTACACCTTC.

The chain carries TRBV20-1 and TRBJ2-7; 7 positions agree with TRBD2. CDR3 length: 14 amino acids. The germline V gene has CDR1 DFQATT and CDR2 SNEGSKA (reference sequence). The ends lost 6 bases at V and 0 bases at J; junction bases unmatched: 8. The CDR3 region has the DNA TGCAGTGCGAAAGGACTAGGACGCTCCTACGAGCAGTACTTC. Translated, it gives CSAKGLGRSYEQYF.

This clonotype was seen at least ten times. This chain joins TRBV10-3 and TRBJ1-5; D not certain. The CDR3 is 12 amino acids. Germline V CDR1 and CDR2: ENHRY, SYGVKD. Trimming took 4 bases from V and 6 from J, leaving 7 bases between them. CDR3: CAISVERQPQHF. The CDR3 DNA sequence: TGTGCCATCAGTGTTGAGCGTCAGCCCCAGCATTTT.

This clonotype appeared a few times. The rearrangement joins TRBV5-5 to TRBJ2-3, with 9 bases that match TRBD2. The CDR3 is 16 amino acids. The trim removed 1 base at V and 5 bases at J, leaving 8 bases unmatched. The germline V gene encodes CDR1 SGHKS and CDR2 YYEKEE (reference sequence). The CDR3 sequence: CASSLSREGRGDTQYF. The CDR3 coding sequence is TGTGCCAGCAGCTTGTCGCGGGAGGGCCGAGGAGATACGCAGTATTTT.

This clonotype was detected a few times. The rearrangement links TRBV5-1 to TRBJ2-1, with 12 bases identical to TRBD1. There are 17 residues in the CDR3. The germline gives CDR1 SGHRS, CDR2 YFSETQ. The trim removed 5 bases at V and 1 base at J, leaving 7 bases unmatched. As DNA, the CDR3 is TGCGCCAGCAGAACAGGGACAGGGGGCGCGTCCTACAATGAGCAGTTCTTC. Its translation: CASRTGTGGASYNEQFF.

Details on this clonotype: Just one base apart from a much larger clone, this may be a read error. CDR3 nucleotides: TGCAGCGTTGTCCAAGGCCCTGAAGCTTTCTTT. Protein product: CSVVQGPEAFF. The chain is built from TRBV29-1 and TRBJ1-1; D unresolved. Germline CDR1 is SQVTM and CDR2 is ANQGSEA. V was clipped by 4 bases and J by 6 bases, with 9 bases between them. The CDR3 consists of 11 residues.

This clonotype turned up a few times. At one end, the junction sequence differs from germline, possibly due to a read error. The chain carries TRBV7-2 and TRBJ1-1; 7 nucleotides align to TRBD1. This CDR3 contains 14 residues. Germline V lookup: CDR1 SGHTA, CDR2 FQGNSA. The CDR3 sequence is CASSPRQGLTKAFF. The CDR3 nucleotides are TGTGCCAGCAGCCCCCGACAGGGACTCACTAAAGCTTTCTTT.

This clonotype was observed at least ten times. This chain links TRBV4-1 with TRBJ2-7, with D perhaps being TRBD1 or TRBD2 (5 bases each). The germline V and J ends were trimmed by 1 base and 5 bases, with 12 bases remaining between them. This CDR3 comprises 14 residues. CDR1 is MGHRA, CDR2 YSYEKL, per germline. This CDR3 is CASSQVRGTHEQYF. For the CDR3, the DNA is TGCGCCAGCAGCCAAGTACGAGGGACCCACGAGCAGTACTTC.

This clonotype has only a few counts. Here the CDR3 reads CASSQAGQPYGYTF. CDR3 nucleotides: TGTGCCAGCAGCCAAGCGGGACAGCCCTATGGCTACACCTTC. This chain uses TRBV14 with TRBJ1-2; TRBD1 agrees at 7 bases. CDR3 length: 14 residues. Germline CDR1 and CDR2: SGHDN and FVKESK. The ends lost 1 base at V and 4 bases at J; junction bases unmatched: 3.

This clonotype came up many times. The rearrangement links TRBV11-2 to TRBJ2-3, with 10 bases matching TRBD1. Per the germline V gene, CDR1 is SGHAT and CDR2 is FQNNGV. The CDR3 has 17 residues. Unmatched junction bases numbered 10, after V lost 0 bases and J lost 7 bases. The chain's CDR3 is CASSLDLWTGGTHTQYF. The CDR3 region has the DNA TGTGCCAGCAGCTTAGATCTTTGGACAGGGGGAACTCATACGCAGTATTTT.

Ten or more counts support this clonotype. The chain employs TRBV20-1 and TRBJ1-6; D unresolved. This CDR3 spans 16 amino acids. CDR1 is DFQATT and CDR2 is SNEGSKA in the germline V gene (reference sequence). The V gene lost 4 bases and the J gene lost 0 bases, with 13 bases spanning the gap. CDR3 protein: CSATGVLSSYNSPLHF. The CDR3, as DNA: TGCAGTGCTACCGGGGTGTTGAGCTCCTATAATTCACCCCTCCACTTT.

This sequence joins TRBV5-5 and TRBJ1-2; no reliable D call. V shed 1 base and J shed 4 bases, with 14 bases lying between them. This CDR3 is 15 amino acids long. Germline-derived CDR1 and CDR2 are SGHKS and YYEKEE (reference sequence). CDR3 sequence (DNA): TGTGCCAGCAGCTTGCCTCGTTTTGGCAGCTATGGCTACACCTTC. This sequence encodes CASSLPRFGSYGYTF.